This paragraph covers one T cell receptor beta chain sequence. The data originate from a study of technical replicates of blood from several donors. TCRdb's copy holds only in-frame clones and misses some; the assay was immunoSEQ multiplex PCR. The sample shows over 50,000 clones, 90% to 95% of them seen only once. The CDR3 consists of 13 residues. From germline, CDR1 is KGHSH and CDR2 LQKENI. The germline V and J ends were trimmed by 4 bases and 3 bases, with 7 bases remaining between them. The source of this sequence is a human donor in good health. Some clones in this sample may be carry-over from other donors' samples. The sequenced material came from PBMCs. This sequence joins TRBV18 and TRBJ1-5; D possibly corresponds to TRBD1 (5 bases). As DNA, the CDR3 is TGTGCCAGCTCACAGGGACTCAATCAGCCCCAGCATTTT. Protein: CASSQGLNQPQHF.